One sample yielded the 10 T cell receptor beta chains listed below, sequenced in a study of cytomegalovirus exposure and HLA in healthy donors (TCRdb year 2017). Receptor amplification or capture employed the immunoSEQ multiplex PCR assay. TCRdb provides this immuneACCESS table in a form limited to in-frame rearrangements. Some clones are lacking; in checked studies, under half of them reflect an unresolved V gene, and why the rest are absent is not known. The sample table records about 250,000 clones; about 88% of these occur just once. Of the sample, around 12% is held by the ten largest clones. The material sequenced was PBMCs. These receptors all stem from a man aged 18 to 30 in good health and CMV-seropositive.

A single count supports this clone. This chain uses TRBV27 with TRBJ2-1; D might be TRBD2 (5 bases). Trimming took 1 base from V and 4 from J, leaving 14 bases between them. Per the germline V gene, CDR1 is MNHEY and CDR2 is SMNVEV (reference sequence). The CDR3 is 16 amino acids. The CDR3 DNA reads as TGTGCCAGCAGTTTATTCGTGGGAGAGGGATACAATGAGCAGTTCTTC. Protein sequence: CASSLFVGEGYNEQFF.

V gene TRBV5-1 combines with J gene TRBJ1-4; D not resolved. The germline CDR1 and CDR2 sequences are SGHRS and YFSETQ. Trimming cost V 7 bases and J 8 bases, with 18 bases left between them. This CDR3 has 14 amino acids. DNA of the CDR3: TGCGCCAGCGGCCCCAACGGGGTAAACGAAAAACTGTTTTTT. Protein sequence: CASGPNGVNEKLFF.

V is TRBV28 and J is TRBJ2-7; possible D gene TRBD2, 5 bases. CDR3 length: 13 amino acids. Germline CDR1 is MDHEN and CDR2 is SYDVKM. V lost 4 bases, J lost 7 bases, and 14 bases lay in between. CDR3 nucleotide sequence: TGTGCCAGCAGTTCAGGACCCCGGAGGGAGCAGTACTTC. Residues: CASSSGPRREQYF.

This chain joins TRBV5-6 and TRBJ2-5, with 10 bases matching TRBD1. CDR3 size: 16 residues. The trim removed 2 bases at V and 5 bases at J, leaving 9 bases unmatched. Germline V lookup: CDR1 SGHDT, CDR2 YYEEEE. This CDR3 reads CASSLKKTGGLETQYF. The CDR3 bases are TGTGCCAGCAGCTTAAAAAAGACAGGGGGCCTCGAGACCCAGTACTTC.

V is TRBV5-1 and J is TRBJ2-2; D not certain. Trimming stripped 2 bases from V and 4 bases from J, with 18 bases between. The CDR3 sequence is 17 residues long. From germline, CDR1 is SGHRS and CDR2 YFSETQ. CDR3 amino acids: CASSFGQPGVFTGELFF. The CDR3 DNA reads TGCGCCAGCAGCTTCGGGCAGCCTGGGGTTTTCACCGGGGAGCTGTTTTTT.

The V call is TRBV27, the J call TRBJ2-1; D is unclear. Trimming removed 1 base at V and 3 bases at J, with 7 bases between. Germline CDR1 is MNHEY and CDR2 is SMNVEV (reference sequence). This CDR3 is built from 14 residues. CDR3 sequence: CASSLLGNYNEQFF. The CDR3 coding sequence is TGTGCCAGCAGTTTATTAGGCAACTACAATGAGCAGTTCTTC.

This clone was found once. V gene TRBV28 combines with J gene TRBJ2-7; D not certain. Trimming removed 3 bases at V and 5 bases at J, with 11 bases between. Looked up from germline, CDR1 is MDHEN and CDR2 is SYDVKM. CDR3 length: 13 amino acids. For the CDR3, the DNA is TGTGCCAGCAGTTTTGGGGTTTTCAACGAGCAGTACTTC. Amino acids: CASSFGVFNEQYF.

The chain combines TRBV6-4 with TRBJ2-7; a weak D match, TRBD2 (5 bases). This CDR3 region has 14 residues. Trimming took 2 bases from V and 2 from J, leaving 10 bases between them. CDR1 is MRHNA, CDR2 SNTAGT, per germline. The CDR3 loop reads CASSDDGNPYEQYF. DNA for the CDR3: TGTGCCAGCAGTGACGACGGGAATCCCTACGAGCAGTACTTC.

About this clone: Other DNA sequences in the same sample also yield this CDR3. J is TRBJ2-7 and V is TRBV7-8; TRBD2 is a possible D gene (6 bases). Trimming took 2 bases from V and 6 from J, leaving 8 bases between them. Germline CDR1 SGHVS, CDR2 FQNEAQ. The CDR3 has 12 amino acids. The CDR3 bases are TGTGCCAGCAGCTTATCCGGGGGCGAGCAGTACTTC. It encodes CASSLSGGEQYF.

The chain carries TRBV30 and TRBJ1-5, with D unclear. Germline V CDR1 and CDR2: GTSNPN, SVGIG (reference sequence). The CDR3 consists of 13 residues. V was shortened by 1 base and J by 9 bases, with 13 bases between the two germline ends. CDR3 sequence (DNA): TGTGCCTGGAGTGGGGTCCTGGGAGGGCCCCAGCATTTT. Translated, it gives CAWSGVLGGPQHF.